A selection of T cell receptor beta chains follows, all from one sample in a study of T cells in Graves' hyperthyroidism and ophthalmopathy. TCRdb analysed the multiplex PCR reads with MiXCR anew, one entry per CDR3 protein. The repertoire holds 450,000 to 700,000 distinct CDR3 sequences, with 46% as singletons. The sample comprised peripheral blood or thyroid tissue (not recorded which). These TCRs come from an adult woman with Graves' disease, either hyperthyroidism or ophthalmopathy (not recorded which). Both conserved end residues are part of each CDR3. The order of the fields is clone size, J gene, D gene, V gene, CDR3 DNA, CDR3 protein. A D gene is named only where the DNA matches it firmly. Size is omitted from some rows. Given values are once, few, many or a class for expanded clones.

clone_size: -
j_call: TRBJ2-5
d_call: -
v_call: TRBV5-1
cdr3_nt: TGCGCCAGCAGCCCTGAGGCGAATGTCCAAGAGACCCAGTACTTC
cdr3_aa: CASSPEANVQETQYF

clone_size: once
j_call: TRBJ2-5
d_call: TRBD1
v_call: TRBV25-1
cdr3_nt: TGTGCCAGCAGCCGCGGGACAGGGGAAGAGACCCAGTACTTC
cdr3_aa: CASSRGTGEETQYF

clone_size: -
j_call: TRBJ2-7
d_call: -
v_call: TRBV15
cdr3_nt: TGTGCCACCAGCGGACCCGGTGAATCCTACGAGCAGTACTTC
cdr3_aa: CATSGPGESYEQYF

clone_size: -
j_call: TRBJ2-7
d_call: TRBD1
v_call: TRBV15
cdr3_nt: TGTGCCACCAGCCATTCCGGCCAGGGGGTAGGCTCCTACGAGCAGTACTTC
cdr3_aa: CATSHSGQGVGSYEQYF

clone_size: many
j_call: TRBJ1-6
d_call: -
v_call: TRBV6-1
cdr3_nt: TGTGCCAGCAGTGCCCTGAGCTCCTATAATTCACCCCTCCACTTT
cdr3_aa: CASSALSSYNSPLHF

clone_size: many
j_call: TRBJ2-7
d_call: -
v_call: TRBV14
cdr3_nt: TGTGCCAGCAGCTTGTGGGCAGGAAGTTTTGACGAGCAGTACTTC
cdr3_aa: CASSLWAGSFDEQYF

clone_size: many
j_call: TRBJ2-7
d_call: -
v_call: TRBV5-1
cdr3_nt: TGCGCCAGCAGCTTGGGGCGTCTGGGGCGGGTTTCCTACGAGCAGTACTTC
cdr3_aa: CASSLGRLGRVSYEQYF

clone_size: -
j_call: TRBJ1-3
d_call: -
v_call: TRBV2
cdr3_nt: TGTGCCAGCAGTAGAGGGTACCCGTCTGGAAACACCATATATTTT
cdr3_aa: CASSRGYPSGNTIYF

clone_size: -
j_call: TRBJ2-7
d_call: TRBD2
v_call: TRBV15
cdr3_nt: TGTGCCACCAGCAGAGAAGGCGCACGACTAGCAACGGGGGAGCAGTACTTC
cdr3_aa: CATSREGARLATGEQYF

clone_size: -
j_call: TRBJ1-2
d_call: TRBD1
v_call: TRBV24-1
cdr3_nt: TGTGCCACCAGTGCTACCAACAGGGGTGACTATGGCTACACCTTC
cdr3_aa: CATSATNRGDYGYTF

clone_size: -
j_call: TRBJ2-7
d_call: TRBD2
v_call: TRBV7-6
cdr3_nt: TGTGCCAGCAGCTCGACTAGCGGGAGAGACGAGCAGTACTTC
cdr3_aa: CASSSTSGRDEQYF

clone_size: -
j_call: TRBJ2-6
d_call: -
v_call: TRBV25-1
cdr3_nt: TGTGCCAGCAGTGGGCTGGAAAAGGATAGCTCTGGGGCCAACGTCCTGACTTTC
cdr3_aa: CASSGLEKDSSGANVLTF

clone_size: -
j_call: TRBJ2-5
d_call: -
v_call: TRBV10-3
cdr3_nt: TGTGCCATCAGTGAGTCGATGGGGAAATTGCAGCCCCAGTACTTC
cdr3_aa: CAISESMGKLQPQYF

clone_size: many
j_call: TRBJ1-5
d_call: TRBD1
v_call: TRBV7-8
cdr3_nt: TGTGCCAGCAGGATCGACAGGGTAAAACAGCCCCAGCATTTT
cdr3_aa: CASRIDRVKQPQHF

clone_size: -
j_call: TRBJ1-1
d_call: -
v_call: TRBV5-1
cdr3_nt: TGCGCCAGCAGCTTGGACGTCAACGAGGACCTGAACACTGAAGCTTTCTTT
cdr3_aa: CASSLDVNEDLNTEAFF

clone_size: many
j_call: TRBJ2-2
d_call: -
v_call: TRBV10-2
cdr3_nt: TGCGCCAGCAGTGTTGAAGAAGGATTGAACACCGGGGAGCTGTTTTTT
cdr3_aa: CASSVEEGLNTGELFF

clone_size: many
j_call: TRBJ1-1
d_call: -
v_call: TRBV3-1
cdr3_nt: TGTGCCAGCAGCCAAGATTACATCAGTGTTAACACTGAAGCTTTCTTT
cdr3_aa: CASSQDYISVNTEAFF

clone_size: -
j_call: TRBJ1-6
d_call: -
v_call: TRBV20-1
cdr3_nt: TGCAGTGCTAGTTACGGGGGTTCACCCCTCCACTTT
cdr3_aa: CSASYGGSPLHF

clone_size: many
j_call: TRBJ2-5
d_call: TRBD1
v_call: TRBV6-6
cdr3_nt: TGTGCCAGCTACAACAGCAGGGGGTCAGAGACCCAGTACTTC
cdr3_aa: CASYNSRGSETQYF

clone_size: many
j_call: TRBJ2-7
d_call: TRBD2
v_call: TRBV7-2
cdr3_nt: TGTGCCAGCAGCTACTTTAGCGGGAACGAGCAGTACTTC
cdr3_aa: CASSYFSGNEQYF

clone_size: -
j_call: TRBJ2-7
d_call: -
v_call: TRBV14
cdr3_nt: TGTGCCAGCAGCCAAGATGGATTCTCCTACGAGCAGTACTTC
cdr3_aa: CASSQDGFSYEQYF

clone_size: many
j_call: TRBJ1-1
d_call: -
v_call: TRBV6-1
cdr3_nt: TGTGCCAGCAGCGACGGGATTTTTGATGAAGCTTTCTTT
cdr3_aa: CASSDGIFDEAFF

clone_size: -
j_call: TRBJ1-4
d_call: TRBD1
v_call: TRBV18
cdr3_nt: TGTGCCAGCTCTATTGGACAGGATGAAAAACTGTTTTTT
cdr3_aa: CASSIGQDEKLFF

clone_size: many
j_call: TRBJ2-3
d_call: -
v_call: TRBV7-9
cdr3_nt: TGTGCCAGCAGCTTAGTAGATACGCAGTATTTT
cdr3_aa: CASSLVDTQYF

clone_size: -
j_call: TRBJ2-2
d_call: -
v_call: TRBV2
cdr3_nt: TGTGCCAGCAGTAAGGGGCCTGGGCTTAACACCGGGGAGCTGTTTTTT
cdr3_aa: CASSKGPGLNTGELFF

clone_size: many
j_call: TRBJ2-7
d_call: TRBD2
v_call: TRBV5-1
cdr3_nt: TGCGCCAGCAGCCGGGTCCAGTCGAGGAGCGGGACCTACTACGAGCAGTACTTC
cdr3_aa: CASSRVQSRSGTYYEQYF

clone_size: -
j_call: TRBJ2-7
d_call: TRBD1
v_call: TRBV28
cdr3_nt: TGTGCCAGCAGTGACGGACAGGGGGTATACGAGCAGTACTTC
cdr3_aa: CASSDGQGVYEQYF

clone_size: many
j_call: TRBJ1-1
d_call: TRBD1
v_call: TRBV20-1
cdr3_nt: TGCAGTGCTAGGGACAGGGGATGGAGCACTGAAGCTTTCTTT
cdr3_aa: CSARDRGWSTEAFF

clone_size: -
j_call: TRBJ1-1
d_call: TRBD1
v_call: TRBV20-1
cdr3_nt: TGCAGTGCTAGAGGATACAGGGGGAGGGTCACTGAAGCTTTCTTT
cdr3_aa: CSARGYRGRVTEAFF

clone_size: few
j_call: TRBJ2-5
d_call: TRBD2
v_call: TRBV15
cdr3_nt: TGTGCCACCAGCTTAGCGGGGGGAGAGACCCAGTACTTC
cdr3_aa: CATSLAGGETQYF

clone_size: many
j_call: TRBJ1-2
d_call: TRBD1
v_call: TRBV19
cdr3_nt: TGTGCCAGTAGTATTGACAAAGTGGGGACAGGCGAGTATGGCTACACCTTC
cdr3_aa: CASSIDKVGTGEYGYTF

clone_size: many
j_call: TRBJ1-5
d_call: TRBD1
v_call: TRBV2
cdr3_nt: TGTGCCAGCACCGGGACAGGCAATCAGCCCCAGCATTTT
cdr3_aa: CASTGTGNQPQHF

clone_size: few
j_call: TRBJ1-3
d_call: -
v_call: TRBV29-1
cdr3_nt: TGCAGCGTTGACTCCCGAAACACCATATATTTT
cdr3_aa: CSVDSRNTIYF